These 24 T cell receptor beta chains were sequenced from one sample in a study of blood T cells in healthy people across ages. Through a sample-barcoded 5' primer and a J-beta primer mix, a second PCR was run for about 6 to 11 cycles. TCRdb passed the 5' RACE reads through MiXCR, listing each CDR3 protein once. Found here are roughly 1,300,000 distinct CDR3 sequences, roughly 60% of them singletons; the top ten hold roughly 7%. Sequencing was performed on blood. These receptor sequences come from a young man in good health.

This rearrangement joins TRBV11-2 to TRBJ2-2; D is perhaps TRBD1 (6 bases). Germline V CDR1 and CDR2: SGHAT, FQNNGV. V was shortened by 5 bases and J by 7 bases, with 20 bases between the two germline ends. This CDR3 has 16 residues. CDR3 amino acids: CASSPGTRGLIGELFF. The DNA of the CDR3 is TGTGCCAGCAGCCCCGGGACAAGGGGCCTGATCGGGGAGCTGTTTTTT. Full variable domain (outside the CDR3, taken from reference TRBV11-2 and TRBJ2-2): EAGVAQSPRYKIIEKRQSVAFWCNPISGHATLYWYQQILGQGPKLLIQFQNNGVVDDSQLPKDRFSAERLKGVDSTLKIQPAKLEDSAVYLCASSPGTRGLIGELFFGEGSRLTVL.

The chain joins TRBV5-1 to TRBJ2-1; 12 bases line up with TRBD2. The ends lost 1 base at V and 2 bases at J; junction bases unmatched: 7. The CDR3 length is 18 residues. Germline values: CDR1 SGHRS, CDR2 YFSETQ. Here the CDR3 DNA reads TGCGCCAGCAGCTTGCGCCGAACTAGCGGGGGGACCTACAATGAGCAGTTCTTC. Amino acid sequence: CASSLRRTSGGTYNEQFF.

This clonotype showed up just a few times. CDR3 bases: TGCAGTGCTAGGGCAGCGGGGACTGAGGAGCAGTACTTC. Amino acids: CSARAAGTEEQYF. The chain carries TRBV20-1 and TRBJ2-5, with 7 positions matching TRBD2. CDR3 length equals 13 residues. J gave up 11 bases and V 3 bases, and 12 bases lay outside the gene matches. CDR1 is DFQATT, CDR2 SNEGSKA, per germline (reference sequence).

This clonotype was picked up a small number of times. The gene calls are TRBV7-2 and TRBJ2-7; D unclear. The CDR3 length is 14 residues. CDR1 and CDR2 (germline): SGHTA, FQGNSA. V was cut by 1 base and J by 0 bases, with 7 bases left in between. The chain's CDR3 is CASSLVGFSYEQYF. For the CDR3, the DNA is TGTGCCAGCAGCTTAGTAGGGTTCTCCTACGAGCAGTACTTC.

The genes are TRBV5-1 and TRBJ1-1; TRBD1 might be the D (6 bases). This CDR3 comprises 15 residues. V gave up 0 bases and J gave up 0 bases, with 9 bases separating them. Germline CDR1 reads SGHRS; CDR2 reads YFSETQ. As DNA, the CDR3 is TGCGCCAGCAGCTTGGTTTCAGGGGTGAACACTGAAGCTTTCTTT. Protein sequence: CASSLVSGVNTEAFF.

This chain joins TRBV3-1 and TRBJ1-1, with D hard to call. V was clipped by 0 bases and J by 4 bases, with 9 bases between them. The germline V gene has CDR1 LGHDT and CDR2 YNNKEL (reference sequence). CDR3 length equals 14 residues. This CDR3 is CASSQDSVPTEAFF. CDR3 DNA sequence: TGTGCCAGCAGCCAAGATAGTGTACCCACTGAAGCTTTCTTT.

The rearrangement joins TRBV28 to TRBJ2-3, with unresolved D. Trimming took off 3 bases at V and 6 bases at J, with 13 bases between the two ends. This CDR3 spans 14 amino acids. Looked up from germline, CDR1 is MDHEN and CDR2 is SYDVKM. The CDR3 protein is CASSFRAWVDTQYF. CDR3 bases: TGTGCCAGCAGTTTTCGGGCTTGGGTGGATACGCAGTATTTT.

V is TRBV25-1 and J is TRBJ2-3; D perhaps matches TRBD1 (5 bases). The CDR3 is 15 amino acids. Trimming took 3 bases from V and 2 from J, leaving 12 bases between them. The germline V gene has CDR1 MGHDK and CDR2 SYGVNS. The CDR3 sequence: CASSDAGAYTDTQYF. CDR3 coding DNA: TGTGCCAGCAGTGACGCTGGGGCGTACACAGATACGCAGTATTTT. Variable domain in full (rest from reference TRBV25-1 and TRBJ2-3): EADIYQTPRYLVIGTGKKITLECSQTMGHDKMYWYQQDPGMELHLIHYSYGVNSTEKGDLSSESTVSRIRTEHFPLTLESARPSHTSQYLCASSDAGAYTDTQYFGPGTRLTVL.

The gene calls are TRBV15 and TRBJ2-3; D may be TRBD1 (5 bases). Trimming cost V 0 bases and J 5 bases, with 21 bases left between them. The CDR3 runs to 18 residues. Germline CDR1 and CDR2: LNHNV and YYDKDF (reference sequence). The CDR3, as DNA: TGTGCCACCAGCAGAGATAGCAGTCAGGGAAGATATGAAGATACGCAGTATTTT. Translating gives CATSRDSSQGRYEDTQYF.

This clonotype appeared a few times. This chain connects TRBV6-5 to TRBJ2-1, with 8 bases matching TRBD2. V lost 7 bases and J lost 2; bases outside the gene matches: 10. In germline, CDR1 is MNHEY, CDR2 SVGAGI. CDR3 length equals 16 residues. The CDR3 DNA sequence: TGTGCCAGCACCATCTTTGCGGGGGGACCCTACAATGAGCAGTTCTTC. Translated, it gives CASTIFAGGPYNEQFF.

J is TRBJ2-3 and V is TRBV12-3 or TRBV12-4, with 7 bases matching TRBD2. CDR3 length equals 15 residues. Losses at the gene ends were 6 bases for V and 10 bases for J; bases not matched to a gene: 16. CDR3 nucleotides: TGTGCCAGCAGCCGACTAGCCTCCCGGTTTGGGGCGCAGTATTTT. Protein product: CASSRLASRFGAQYF.

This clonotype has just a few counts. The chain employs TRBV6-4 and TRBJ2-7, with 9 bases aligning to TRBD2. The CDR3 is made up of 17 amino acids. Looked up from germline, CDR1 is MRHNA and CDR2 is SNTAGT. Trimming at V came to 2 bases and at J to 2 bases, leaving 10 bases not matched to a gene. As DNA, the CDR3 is TGTGCCAGCAGTGACGACGCGGGAGGGCCCCTAACCTACGAGCAGTACTTC. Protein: CASSDDAGGPLTYEQYF.

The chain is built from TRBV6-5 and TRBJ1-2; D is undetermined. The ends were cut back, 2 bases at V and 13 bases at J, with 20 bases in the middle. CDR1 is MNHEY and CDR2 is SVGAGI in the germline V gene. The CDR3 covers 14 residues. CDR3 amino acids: CASSYNTGQAGSTF. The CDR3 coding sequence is TGTGCCAGCAGTTACAATACCGGGCAGGCTGGGTCCACCTTC.

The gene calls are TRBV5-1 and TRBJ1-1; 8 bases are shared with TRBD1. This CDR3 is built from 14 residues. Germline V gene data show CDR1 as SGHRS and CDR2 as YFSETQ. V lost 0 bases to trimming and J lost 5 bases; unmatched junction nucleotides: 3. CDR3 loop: CASSLVRGQTEAFF. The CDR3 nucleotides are TGCGCCAGCAGCTTGGTCAGGGGGCAAACTGAAGCTTTCTTT.

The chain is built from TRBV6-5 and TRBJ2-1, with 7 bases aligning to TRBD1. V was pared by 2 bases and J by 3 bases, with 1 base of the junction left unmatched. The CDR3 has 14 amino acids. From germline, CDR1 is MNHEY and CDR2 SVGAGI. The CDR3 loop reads CASSYTGDYNEQFF. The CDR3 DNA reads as TGTGCCAGCAGTTACACAGGGGACTACAATGAGCAGTTCTTC.

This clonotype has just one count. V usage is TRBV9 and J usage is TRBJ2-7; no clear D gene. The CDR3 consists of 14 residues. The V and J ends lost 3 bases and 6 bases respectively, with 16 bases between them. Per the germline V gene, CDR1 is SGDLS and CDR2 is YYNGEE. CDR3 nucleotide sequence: TGTGCCAGCAGCGCACGAATCTCGCGGACCGAGCAGTACTTC. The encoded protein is CASSARISRTEQYF.

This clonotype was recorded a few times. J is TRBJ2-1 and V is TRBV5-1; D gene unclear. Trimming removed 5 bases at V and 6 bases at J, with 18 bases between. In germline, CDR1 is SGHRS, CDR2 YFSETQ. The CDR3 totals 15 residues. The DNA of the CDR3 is TGCGCCAGCAGTGATGGTATCTCTGAGTTCAATGAGCAGTTCTTC. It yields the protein CASSDGISEFNEQFF.

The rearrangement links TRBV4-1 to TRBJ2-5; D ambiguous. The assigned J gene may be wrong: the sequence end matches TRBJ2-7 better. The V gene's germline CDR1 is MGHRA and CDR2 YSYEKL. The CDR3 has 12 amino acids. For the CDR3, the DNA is TGCGCCAGCAGCCAACTCAGGAGCGAGCAGTACTTC. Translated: CASSQLRSEQYF.

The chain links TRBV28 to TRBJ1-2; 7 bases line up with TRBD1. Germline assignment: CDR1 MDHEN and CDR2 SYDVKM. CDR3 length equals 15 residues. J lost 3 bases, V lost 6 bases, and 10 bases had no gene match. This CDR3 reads CASRIPGTAYYGYTF. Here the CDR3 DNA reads TGTGCCAGCAGGATCCCCGGGACAGCTTACTATGGCTACACCTTC.

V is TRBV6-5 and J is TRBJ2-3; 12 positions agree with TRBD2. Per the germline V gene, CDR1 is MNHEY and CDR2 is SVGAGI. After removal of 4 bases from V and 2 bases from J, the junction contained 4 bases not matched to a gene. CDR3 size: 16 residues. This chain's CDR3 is CASSSRTSGITDTQYF. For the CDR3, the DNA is TGTGCCAGCAGTTCCCGGACTAGCGGGATCACAGATACGCAGTATTTT.

CDR3 region: CASVGGWSGDSYEQYF. The CDR3 bases are TGTGCCAGCGTGGGGGGGTGGTCGGGGGACTCCTACGAGCAGTACTTC. The chain recombines TRBV6-1 with TRBJ2-7; 7 bases line up with TRBD2. J lost 0 bases, V lost 8 bases, and 13 bases had no gene match. The germline V gene encodes CDR1 MNHNS and CDR2 SASEGT. CDR3 length: 16 residues.

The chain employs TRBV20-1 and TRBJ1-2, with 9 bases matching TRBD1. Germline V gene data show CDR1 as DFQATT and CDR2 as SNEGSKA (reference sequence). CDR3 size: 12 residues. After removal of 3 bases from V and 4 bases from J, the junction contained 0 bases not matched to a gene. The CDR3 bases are TGCAGTGCTAGGACAGGGGGCTATGGCTACACCTTC. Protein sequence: CSARTGGYGYTF.

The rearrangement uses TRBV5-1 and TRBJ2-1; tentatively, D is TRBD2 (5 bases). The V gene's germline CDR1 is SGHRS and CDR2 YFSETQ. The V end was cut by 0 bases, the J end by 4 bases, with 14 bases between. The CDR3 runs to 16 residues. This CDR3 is CASSLGSQPGYNEQFF. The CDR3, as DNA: TGCGCCAGCAGCTTGGGGAGCCAACCGGGGTACAATGAGCAGTTCTTC. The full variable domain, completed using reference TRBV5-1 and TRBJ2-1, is KAGVTQTPRYLIKTRGQQVTLSCSPISGHRSVSWYQQTPGQGLQFLFEYFSETQRNKGNFPGRFSGRQFSNSRSEMNVSTLELGDSALYLCASSLGSQPGYNEQFFGPGTRLTVL.

Here the CDR3 DNA reads TGTGCCAGCGTCGGACTCTACAATGAGCAGTTCTTC. Translation: CASVGLYNEQFF. This chain links TRBV2 with TRBJ2-1; D perhaps matches TRBD2 (5 bases). The V end was cut by 8 bases, the J end by 3 bases, with 8 bases between. CDR1 SNHLY and CDR2 FYNNEI come from the germline V gene. This CDR3 contains 12 residues.